This TCR beta chain was recovered during a study of shared T cell receptors in the human thymus. After removal of 2 bases from V and 5 bases from J, the junction contained 14 bases not matched to a gene. The CDR3 spans 17 residues. Per the germline V gene, CDR1 is SEHNR and CDR2 is FQNEAQ (reference sequence). Here immunoSEQ multiplex PCR was the method, and the copy in TCRdb shows in-frame clones only, minus some. The data hold 720,000 or so clones, with approximately 83% observed a single time. The same specimen was also included in a second study, on human thymus T cells. That work adds: Thymic resections from corrective heart surgery supplied the tissue.

J is TRBJ2-7 and V is TRBV7-9; TRBD2 matches 8 bases. The sequence was obtained from a girl under three years old with a congenital heart defect. Sequencing was performed on thymocytes. CDR3 in amino acids: CASSLINRGGAPHEQYF. Written as DNA, the CDR3 is TGTGCCAGCAGCTTAATCAATCGGGGGGGGGCGCCCCACGAGCAGTACTTC. The full variable domain, with the rest looked up from reference TRBV7-9 and TRBJ2-7, is DTGVSQNPRHKITKRGQNVTFRCDPISEHNRLYWYRQTLGQGPEFLTYFQNEAQLEKSRLLSDRFSAERPKGSFSTLEIQRTEQGDSAMYLCASSLINRGGAPHEQYFGPGTRLTVT.